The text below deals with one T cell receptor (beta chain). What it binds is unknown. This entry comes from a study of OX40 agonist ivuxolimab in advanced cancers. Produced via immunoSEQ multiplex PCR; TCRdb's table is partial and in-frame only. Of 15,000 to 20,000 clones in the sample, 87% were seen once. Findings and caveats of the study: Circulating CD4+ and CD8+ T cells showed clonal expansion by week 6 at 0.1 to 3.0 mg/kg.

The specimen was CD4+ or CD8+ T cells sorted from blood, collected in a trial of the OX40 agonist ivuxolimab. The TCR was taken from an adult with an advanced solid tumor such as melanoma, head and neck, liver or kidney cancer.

CDR3 nucleotides: TGTGCCAGCAGTTTCCTACCGGGACTAGCGGGAGAGAGAAAGTACGAGCAGTACTTC. Translating it yields CASSFLPGLAGERKYEQYF. V usage is TRBV28 and J usage is TRBJ2-7, with 14 bases identical to TRBD2. The V gene end was trimmed by 3 bases and the J gene end by 4 bases; junction bases not matched to a gene: 14. CDR3 length equals 19 residues. Germline V gene sequence: CDR1 MDHEN, CDR2 SYDVKM.